These 14 T cell receptor beta chains share one sample of origin, sequenced in a study of blood T cells in healthy people across ages. Using a J-beta primer mix together with a sample-barcoded 5' primer, a second PCR was run for roughly 6 to 12 cycles. TCRdb redid the calling of the 5' RACE reads with MiXCR, one entry per CDR3 protein. The sample lists 1.5 million to 2 million distinct CDR3 sequences, 39% occurring once. Sequencing input: blood. The receptors derive from a human donor in good health.

V gene TRBV20-1 combines with J gene TRBJ2-7; 10 bases map to TRBD1. V dropped 6 bases and J dropped 3; count of bases not matched to a gene: 5. The germline gives CDR1 DFQATT, CDR2 SNEGSKA (reference sequence). This CDR3 is 13 amino acids long. The DNA for the CDR3 is TGCAGTGCATCGGGACAGGGGATCTACGAGCAGTACTTC. Protein sequence: CSASGQGIYEQYF.

The CDR3 region is CSARDYRGDNEQFF. CDR3 bases: TGCAGTGCTAGAGACTACAGGGGGGACAATGAGCAGTTCTTC. V is TRBV20-1 and J is TRBJ2-1; TRBD1 matches at 8 bases. The CDR3 covers 14 residues. V lost 0 bases to trimming and J lost 5 bases; unmatched junction nucleotides: 3. Germline lookup yields CDR1 DFQATT and CDR2 SNEGSKA (reference sequence).

The chain has TRBV6-1 and TRBJ1-1, with D possibly matching TRBD1 (5 bases). The V end lost 8 bases, the J end lost 4 bases, and 17 bases lay between the germline ends. The CDR3 covers 14 residues. CDR1 and CDR2 (germline): MNHNS, SASEGT. CDR3 protein: CASAGVGDLTEAFF. DNA for the CDR3: TGTGCCAGCGCCGGGGTGGGGGACCTCACTGAAGCTTTCTTT.

This chain connects TRBV20-1 to TRBJ1-2; TRBD1 matches at 8 bases. Germline V gene lookup returns CDR1 DFQATT and CDR2 SNEGSKA (reference sequence). CDR3 size: 14 residues. After removal of 6 bases from V and 8 bases from J, the junction contained 14 bases not matched to a gene. The CDR3 protein is CSALVDRAIGGYTF. CDR3 sequence (DNA): TGCAGTGCCCTCGTGGACAGGGCGATCGGGGGCTACACCTTC.

J is TRBJ2-3 and V is TRBV28; D remains unclear. CDR1 is MDHEN, CDR2 SYDVKM, per germline. V shed 4 bases and J shed 1 base, with 21 bases lying between them. This CDR3 is 18 amino acids long. For the CDR3, the DNA is TGTGCCAGCAGTTCCCCCCGCGACCGCCCTTTGGGCACAGATACGCAGTATTTT. Protein sequence: CASSSPRDRPLGTDTQYF.

This clonotype was seen a handful of times. The chain couples TRBV12-3 or TRBV12-4 to TRBJ2-5; D gene ambiguous. V was clipped by 4 bases and J by 11 bases, with 23 bases between them. This CDR3 has 15 amino acids. The CDR3 nucleotides are TGTGCCAGCAGTTCACCTTACGTCGTCCAGAGAGAGCAGTACTTC. It encodes CASSSPYVVQREQYF.

This clonotype was counted once. This chain joins TRBV19 and TRBJ1-2; D unclear. CDR3 length: 12 residues. Between the trimmed V and J ends, which lost 10 bases and 4 bases, there was a span of 13 bases. Germline V gene data show CDR1 as LNHDA and CDR2 as SQIVND (reference sequence). The CDR3 coding sequence is TGTGCCACCTCACAAGGGATCTATGGCTACACCTTC. Translated: CATSQGIYGYTF.

The chain couples TRBV9 to TRBJ2-6; D gene uncertain. The CDR3 length is 16 residues. Deletions cut 4 bases from V and 1 base from J, with 12 bases between. The germline CDR1 and CDR2 sequences are SGDLS and YYNGEE. The CDR3 DNA reads TGTGCCAGCAGCCCCCCTGGGCCGTCTGGGGCCAACGTCCTGACTTTC. The encoded protein is CASSPPGPSGANVLTF. The whole variable domain, remainder taken from reference TRBV9 and TRBJ2-6, is DSGVTQTPKHLITATGQRVTLRCSPRSGDLSVYWYQQSLDQGLQFLIQYYNGEERAKGNILERFSAQQFPDLHSELNLSSLELGDSALYFCASSPPGPSGANVLTFGAGSRLTVL.

In this sample, this clonotype turned up a few times. The V and J genes are TRBV28 and TRBJ2-7; maybe TRBD2 (5 bases). V shed 11 bases and J shed 0 bases, with 14 bases lying between them. Germline V CDR1 and CDR2: MDHEN, SYDVKM. The CDR3 has 13 amino acids. CDR3 coding DNA: TGTGCCGTTACCCGAGGGAGCTCCTACGAGCAGTACTTC. Its protein product is CAVTRGSSYEQYF.

This clonotype was counted only a few times. CDR3 sequence (DNA): TGCAGTGCTAGGGATTACACCGGCTACAATGAGCAGTTCTTC. It encodes CSARDYTGYNEQFF. The chain carries TRBV20-1 and TRBJ2-1, with D unclear. The V gene's germline CDR1 is DFQATT and CDR2 SNEGSKA (reference sequence). The CDR3 has 14 amino acids. The V and J ends lost 3 bases and 3 bases respectively, with 12 bases between them.

This chain connects TRBV7-8 to TRBJ2-7, with 8 bases matching TRBD2. J gave up 4 bases and V 3 bases, and 11 bases lay outside the gene matches. Per the germline V gene, CDR1 is SGHVS and CDR2 is FQNEAQ. The CDR3 loop spans 16 amino acids. In nucleotides, the CDR3 is TGTGCCAGCAGCTTTGGTATCCTGGGACTAGTATACGAGCAGTACTTC. Translation gives CASSFGILGLVYEQYF. The whole variable domain, filled in from reference TRBV7-8 and TRBJ2-7, reads GAGVSQSPRYKVAKRGQDVALRCDPISGHVSLFWYQQALGQGPEFLTYFQNEAQLDKSGLPSDRFFAERPEGSVSTLKIQRTQQEDSAVYLCASSFGILGLVYEQYFGPGTRLTVT.

The CDR3 sequence is CASSLDIGPLHF. In DNA, the CDR3 is TGTGCCAGCAGCTTAGATATCGGACCCCTCCACTTT. The rearrangement joins TRBV7-9 to TRBJ1-6; no clear D gene. Trimming cost V 1 base and J 12 bases, with 7 bases left between them. Germline V gene lookup returns CDR1 SEHNR and CDR2 FQNEAQ (reference sequence). The CDR3 consists of 12 residues.

The chain joins TRBV4-1 to TRBJ2-1, with D tentatively TRBD2 (6 bases). The V gene's germline CDR1 is MGHRA and CDR2 YSYEKL. Trimming removed 0 bases from V and 10 bases from J, with 25 bases in between. The CDR3 consists of 18 residues. The CDR3 nucleotides are TGCGCCAGCAGCCAAGAAGGCAGGCAACTAGCTCCAAAAAGAGAGCAGTTCTTC. It yields the protein CASSQEGRQLAPKREQFF.

This clonotype was seen more than once but under ten times. The chain couples TRBV20-1 to TRBJ2-7; possible D gene TRBD2, 5 bases. Deletions cut 3 bases from V and 0 bases from J, with 12 bases between. Germline V CDR1 and CDR2: DFQATT, SNEGSKA (reference sequence). The CDR3 runs 14 residues. The CDR3 coding sequence is TGCAGTGCTAGGGGAGACGGAGACTCCTACGAGCAGTACTTC. This encodes CSARGDGDSYEQYF.